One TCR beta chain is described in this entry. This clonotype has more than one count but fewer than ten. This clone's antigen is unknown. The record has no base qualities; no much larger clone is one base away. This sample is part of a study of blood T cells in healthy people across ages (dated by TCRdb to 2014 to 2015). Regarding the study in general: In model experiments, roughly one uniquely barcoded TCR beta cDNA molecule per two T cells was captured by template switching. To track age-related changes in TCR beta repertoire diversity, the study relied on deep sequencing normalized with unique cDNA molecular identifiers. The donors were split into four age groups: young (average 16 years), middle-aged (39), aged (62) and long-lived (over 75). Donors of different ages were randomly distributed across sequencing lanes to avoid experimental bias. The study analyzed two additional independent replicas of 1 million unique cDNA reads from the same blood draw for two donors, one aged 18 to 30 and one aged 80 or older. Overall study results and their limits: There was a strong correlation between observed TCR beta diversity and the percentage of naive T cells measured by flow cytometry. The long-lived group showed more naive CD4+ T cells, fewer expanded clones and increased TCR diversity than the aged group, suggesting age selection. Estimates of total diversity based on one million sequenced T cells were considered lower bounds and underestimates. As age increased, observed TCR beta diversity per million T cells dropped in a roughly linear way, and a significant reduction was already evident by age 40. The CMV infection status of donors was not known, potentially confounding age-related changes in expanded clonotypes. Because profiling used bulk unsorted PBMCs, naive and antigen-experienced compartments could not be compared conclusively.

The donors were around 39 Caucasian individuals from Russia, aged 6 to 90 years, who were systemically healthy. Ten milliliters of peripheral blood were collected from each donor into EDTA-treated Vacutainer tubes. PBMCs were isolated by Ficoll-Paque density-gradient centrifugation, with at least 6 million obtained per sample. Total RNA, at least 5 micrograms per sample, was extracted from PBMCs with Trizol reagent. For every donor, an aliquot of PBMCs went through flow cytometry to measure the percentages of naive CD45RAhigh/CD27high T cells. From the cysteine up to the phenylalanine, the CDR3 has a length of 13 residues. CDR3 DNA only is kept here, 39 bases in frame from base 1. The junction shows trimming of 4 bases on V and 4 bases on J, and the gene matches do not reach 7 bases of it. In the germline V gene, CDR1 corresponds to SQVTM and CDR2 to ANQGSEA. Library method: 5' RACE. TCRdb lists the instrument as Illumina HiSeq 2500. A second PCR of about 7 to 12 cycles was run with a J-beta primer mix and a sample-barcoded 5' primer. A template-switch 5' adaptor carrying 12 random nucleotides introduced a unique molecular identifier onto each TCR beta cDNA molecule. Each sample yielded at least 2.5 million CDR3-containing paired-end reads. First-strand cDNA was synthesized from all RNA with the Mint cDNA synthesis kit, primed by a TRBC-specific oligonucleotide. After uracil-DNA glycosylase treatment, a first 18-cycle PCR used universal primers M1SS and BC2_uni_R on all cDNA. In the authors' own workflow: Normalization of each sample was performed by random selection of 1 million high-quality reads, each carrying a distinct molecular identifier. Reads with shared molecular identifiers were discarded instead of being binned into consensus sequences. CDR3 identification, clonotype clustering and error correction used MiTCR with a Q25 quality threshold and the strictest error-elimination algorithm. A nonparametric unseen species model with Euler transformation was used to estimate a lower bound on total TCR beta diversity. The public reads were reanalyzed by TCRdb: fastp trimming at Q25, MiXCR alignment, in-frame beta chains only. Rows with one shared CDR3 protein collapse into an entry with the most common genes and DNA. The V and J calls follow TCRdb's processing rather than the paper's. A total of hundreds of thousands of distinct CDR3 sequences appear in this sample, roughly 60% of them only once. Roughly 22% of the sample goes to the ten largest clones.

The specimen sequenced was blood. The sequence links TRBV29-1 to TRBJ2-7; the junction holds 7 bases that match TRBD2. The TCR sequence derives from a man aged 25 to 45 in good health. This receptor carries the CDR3 CSVAAGERYEQYF. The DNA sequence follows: TGCAGCGTTGCCGCGGGAGAACGGTACGAGCAGTACTTC.